A selection of T cell receptor beta chains follows, all from one sample in a study of vaccination and CD4 T cells after COVID-19. No antigen has been assigned to these receptors. TCRdb re-called the PCR reads through MiXCR, storing one row per CDR3 protein. The sample holds around 10,000 distinct CDR3 sequences, under 40% seen once. Sequenced sample: CD4+ T cells from blood, cultured in vitro. The origin of the receptors is a human donor in good health. Each CDR3 is given with its conserved first and last residue. A D gene is named only where the DNA matches it firmly. Rows give clone size only sometimes, using once, few, many, or a class for an expanded clone.

j_call: TRBJ1-5
cdr3_length: 16
v_call: TRBV20-1
d_call: -
clone_size: medium-sized
cdr3_nt: TGCAGTGCTAGAGATTTCCTAGACCCGCCCAATCAGCCCCAGCATTTT
cdr3_aa: CSARDFLDPPNQPQHF

j_call: TRBJ2-3
cdr3_length: 14
v_call: TRBV24-1
d_call: -
clone_size: -
cdr3_nt: TGTGCCACCAGTGATTTGGGGCGAACAGATACGCAGTATTTT
cdr3_aa: CATSDLGRTDTQYF

j_call: TRBJ2-5
cdr3_length: 15
v_call: TRBV20-1
d_call: -
clone_size: few
cdr3_nt: TGCAGTGCTAGAGACCCCGGACGGGATCAAGAGACCCAGTACTTC
cdr3_aa: CSARDPGRDQETQYF

j_call: TRBJ1-5
cdr3_length: 15
v_call: TRBV5-5
d_call: -
clone_size: -
cdr3_nt: TGTGCCAGCAGCTTGGCGGGGGACTACAATCAGCCCCAGCATTTT
cdr3_aa: CASSLAGDYNQPQHF

j_call: TRBJ2-1
cdr3_length: 15
v_call: TRBV7-8
d_call: TRBD2
clone_size: few
cdr3_nt: TGTGCCAGCAGCCAACTAGCGGGGGTCTACAATGAGCAGTTCTTC
cdr3_aa: CASSQLAGVYNEQFF

j_call: TRBJ2-2
cdr3_length: 14
v_call: TRBV19
d_call: TRBD2
clone_size: few
cdr3_nt: TGTGCCAGTTCCACGACTAGCCGGATCGGGGAGCTGTTTTTT
cdr3_aa: CASSTTSRIGELFF

j_call: TRBJ1-5
cdr3_length: 15
v_call: TRBV7-2
d_call: -
clone_size: -
cdr3_nt: TGTGCCAGCAGCTTAAACGGGGGGTCCAATCAGCCCCAGCATTTT
cdr3_aa: CASSLNGGSNQPQHF

j_call: TRBJ2-3
cdr3_length: 15
v_call: TRBV20-1
d_call: TRBD2
clone_size: -
cdr3_nt: TGCAGTGCTAGTGGACTAGCGGGAGAAAGGGATACGCAGTATTTT
cdr3_aa: CSASGLAGERDTQYF

j_call: TRBJ1-4
cdr3_length: 12
v_call: TRBV20-1
d_call: -
clone_size: -
cdr3_nt: TGCAGTGCCAGAGAGGGGGGAGGAAAACTGTTTTTT
cdr3_aa: CSAREGGGKLFF

j_call: TRBJ2-1
cdr3_length: 16
v_call: TRBV6-4
d_call: -
clone_size: few
cdr3_nt: TGTGCCAGCAGTGTCCTACCTAGGGGCTCCTACAATGAGCAGTTCTTC
cdr3_aa: CASSVLPRGSYNEQFF

j_call: TRBJ2-2
cdr3_length: 12
v_call: TRBV27
d_call: -
clone_size: -
cdr3_nt: TGTGCCAGCAGTTTATCCGCCGGGGAGCTGTTTTTT
cdr3_aa: CASSLSAGELFF

j_call: TRBJ2-6
cdr3_length: 16
v_call: TRBV27
d_call: -
clone_size: few
cdr3_nt: TGTGCCAGCAGTTTCCCCAGCGATTCTGGGGCCAACGTCCTGACTTTC
cdr3_aa: CASSFPSDSGANVLTF

j_call: TRBJ2-1
cdr3_length: 18
v_call: TRBV6-1
d_call: TRBD2
clone_size: once
cdr3_nt: TGTGCCAGCAGATCCGGGACTAGCGGAATCAGCTCCTACAATAAGCAGTTCTTC
cdr3_aa: CASRSGTSGISSYNKQFF

j_call: TRBJ2-5
cdr3_length: 15
v_call: TRBV24-1
d_call: -
clone_size: -
cdr3_nt: TGTGCCACCAGTGCCCCCGCGGACGGGAGAGGGACCCAGTACTTC
cdr3_aa: CATSAPADGRGTQYF

j_call: TRBJ1-6
cdr3_length: 15
v_call: TRBV20-1
d_call: -
clone_size: -
cdr3_nt: TGCAGTGCTAGAGGTCAACCTTTGGATAATTCACCCCTCCACTTT
cdr3_aa: CSARGQPLDNSPLHF

j_call: TRBJ2-7
cdr3_length: 12
v_call: TRBV28
d_call: TRBD1
clone_size: -
cdr3_nt: TGTGCCAGCAGCTGGACAGGCTTCGAGCAGTACTTC
cdr3_aa: CASSWTGFEQYF

j_call: TRBJ2-3
cdr3_length: 20
v_call: TRBV24-1
d_call: TRBD1
clone_size: few
cdr3_nt: TGTGCCACCAGTGATCCGTGGAAACAGGGGGGTCAGGCCACACGAGATACGCAGTATTTT
cdr3_aa: CATSDPWKQGGQATRDTQYF

j_call: TRBJ2-7
cdr3_length: 14
v_call: TRBV19
d_call: -
clone_size: few
cdr3_nt: TGTGCCAGTAGTATAGTTCTAGCCACCTACGAGCAGTACTTC
cdr3_aa: CASSIVLATYEQYF

j_call: TRBJ2-3
cdr3_length: 14
v_call: TRBV7-2
d_call: -
clone_size: few
cdr3_nt: TGTGCCAGCAGCCCCTCCCTTCAGGGAGATACGCAGTATTTT
cdr3_aa: CASSPSLQGDTQYF

j_call: TRBJ2-7
cdr3_length: 16
v_call: TRBV6-2/TRBV6-3
d_call: TRBD2
clone_size: -
cdr3_nt: TGTGCCAGCAGTTCCCTCGGACTAGCGGGAAGGTACGAGCAGTACTTC
cdr3_aa: CASSSLGLAGRYEQYF

j_call: TRBJ2-1
cdr3_length: 15
v_call: TRBV20-1
d_call: -
clone_size: -
cdr3_nt: TGCAGTGCTAGAAGGAGGGCGGGCTCGAGGGATGAGCAGTTCTTC
cdr3_aa: CSARRRAGSRDEQFF

j_call: TRBJ2-2
cdr3_length: 16
v_call: TRBV10-3
d_call: TRBD1
clone_size: -
cdr3_nt: TGTGCCACCAGTGAGTCTGGGACAGGGAACACCGGGGAGCTGTTTTTT
cdr3_aa: CATSESGTGNTGELFF

j_call: TRBJ1-2
cdr3_length: 12
v_call: TRBV7-9
d_call: -
clone_size: -
cdr3_nt: TGTGCCAGCAGCTCCGTTGGCTATGGCTACACCTTC
cdr3_aa: CASSSVGYGYTF

j_call: TRBJ1-6
cdr3_length: 18
v_call: TRBV9
d_call: -
clone_size: -
cdr3_nt: TGTGCCAGCAGCCTGAGGGGAGGGAAGGAGGGCTATAATTCACCCCTCCACTTT
cdr3_aa: CASSLRGGKEGYNSPLHF

j_call: TRBJ2-3
cdr3_length: 17
v_call: TRBV27
d_call: TRBD2
clone_size: -
cdr3_nt: TGTGCCAGCAGTCTGGGACTAGCGGCCCTAGGGAGGGATACGCAGTATTTT
cdr3_aa: CASSLGLAALGRDTQYF

j_call: TRBJ1-2
cdr3_length: 13
v_call: TRBV7-2
d_call: TRBD1
clone_size: -
cdr3_nt: TGTGCCAGCAGCTCGGACAGGAGGTATGGCTACACCTTC
cdr3_aa: CASSSDRRYGYTF

j_call: TRBJ1-1
cdr3_length: 13
v_call: TRBV6-5
d_call: -
clone_size: few
cdr3_nt: TGTGCCAGCAGTTACGGGGGGAACACTGAAGCTTTCTTT
cdr3_aa: CASSYGGNTEAFF

j_call: TRBJ2-1
cdr3_length: 16
v_call: TRBV20-1
d_call: TRBD2
clone_size: -
cdr3_nt: TGCAGTGCTAGAGATTCCGGGACTAGGGGCTACAATGAGCAGTTCTTC
cdr3_aa: CSARDSGTRGYNEQFF

j_call: TRBJ1-2
cdr3_length: 13
v_call: TRBV29-1
d_call: TRBD1
clone_size: -
cdr3_nt: TGCAGCGTTGCGGGACAGGGGGCAGTAGGCTACACCTTC
cdr3_aa: CSVAGQGAVGYTF

j_call: TRBJ2-1
cdr3_length: 15
v_call: TRBV20-1
d_call: TRBD1
clone_size: -
cdr3_nt: TGCAGTGCTAGAGAGGTTCGGACAGGGAGTAATGAGCAGTTCTTC
cdr3_aa: CSAREVRTGSNEQFF

j_call: TRBJ1-2
cdr3_length: 15
v_call: TRBV28
d_call: TRBD1
clone_size: few
cdr3_nt: TGTGCCAGCATCGTCCCGGGACAGGGCAACTATGGCTACACCTTC
cdr3_aa: CASIVPGQGNYGYTF

j_call: TRBJ1-2
cdr3_length: 15
v_call: TRBV4-2
d_call: -
clone_size: -
cdr3_nt: TGTGCCAGCAGCCAAGACCATACAGGGAACTATGGCTACACCTTC
cdr3_aa: CASSQDHTGNYGYTF

j_call: TRBJ1-6
cdr3_length: 16
v_call: TRBV20-1
d_call: -
clone_size: -
cdr3_nt: TGCAGTGCTAGGACAGCGGGAAATGTTTGGGGTTCACCCCTCCACTTT
cdr3_aa: CSARTAGNVWGSPLHF

j_call: TRBJ2-7
cdr3_length: 14
v_call: TRBV10-3
d_call: TRBD2
clone_size: few
cdr3_nt: TGTGCCATCAGTGCGGCTAGCGGGAGCTACGAGCAGTACTTC
cdr3_aa: CAISAASGSYEQYF

j_call: TRBJ2-7
cdr3_length: 15
v_call: TRBV21-1
d_call: -
clone_size: few
cdr3_nt: TGTGCCAGCAGCAAAGAGACGGACAGTTACTACGAGCAGTACTTC
cdr3_aa: CASSKETDSYYEQYF

j_call: TRBJ1-2
cdr3_length: 15
v_call: TRBV20-1
d_call: TRBD1
clone_size: -
cdr3_nt: TGCAGTGCTAGTATTATTGGACAGGGGGCGAGTGGCTACACCTTC
cdr3_aa: CSASIIGQGASGYTF

j_call: TRBJ1-5
cdr3_length: 13
v_call: TRBV18
d_call: -
clone_size: few
cdr3_nt: TGTGCCAGCTCATCCTCGTTCGATCAGCCCCAGCATTTT
cdr3_aa: CASSSSFDQPQHF

j_call: TRBJ2-1
cdr3_length: 19
v_call: TRBV7-2
d_call: TRBD2
clone_size: -
cdr3_nt: TGTGCCAGCAGCCCTCCGGGACTAGCGGGAGGGCCGGGTCTCAATGAGCAGTTCTTC
cdr3_aa: CASSPPGLAGGPGLNEQFF

j_call: TRBJ1-1
cdr3_length: 15
v_call: TRBV20-1
d_call: TRBD1
clone_size: -
cdr3_nt: TGCAGTGCTAGAGAGGGGGACAGAACCGCGAGTGCAGCTTTCTTT
cdr3_aa: CSAREGDRTASAAFF

j_call: TRBJ1-1
cdr3_length: 16
v_call: TRBV7-8
d_call: -
clone_size: once
cdr3_nt: TGTGCCAGCAGCTTAGACTATGCGGGTGAAAGGCCTGAAGCTTTCTTT
cdr3_aa: CASSLDYAGERPEAFF

j_call: TRBJ2-5
cdr3_length: 15
v_call: TRBV27
d_call: -
clone_size: -
cdr3_nt: TGTGCCAGCAGTTTATCGACCGACAGTCAAGAGACCCAGTACTTC
cdr3_aa: CASSLSTDSQETQYF

j_call: TRBJ1-2
cdr3_length: 11
v_call: TRBV20-1
d_call: -
clone_size: few
cdr3_nt: TGCAGCCCTCTTGCTAACTATGGCTACACCTTC
cdr3_aa: CSPLANYGYTF

j_call: TRBJ2-3
cdr3_length: 13
v_call: TRBV6-5
d_call: TRBD2
clone_size: -
cdr3_nt: TGTGCCAGCAGTTACCGGGGGGCAGATACGCAGTATTTT
cdr3_aa: CASSYRGADTQYF